This T cell receptor beta chain is from a study of blood T cells in healthy people across ages. Whole-study results and caveats: Among T cells, TCR beta diversity per million cells dropped roughly linearly as age rose.

CDR3 length equals 12 residues. There are a few counts of this clonotype. Its antigen is unknown. Primers used in a second PCR of about 6 to 11 cycles were a sample-barcoded 5' primer and a J-beta primer mix. TCRdb used MiXCR to reprocess the 5' RACE reads, holding one entry per CDR3 protein. The table lists 540,000 or so distinct CDR3 sequences, around 24% of them singletons. This same sample was also taken into another study, of T cells of mothers and their children. That study adds: Material was donated by three healthy Caucasian mothers and their six children. Sample barcodes and 2-4 random nucleotides came from the second PCR's M1S primer.

This receptor was identified in a boy between 10 and 17 years old in good health. Sequenced material: blood. The genes are TRBV12-3 or TRBV12-4 and TRBJ1-3, with D unclear. The CDR3 nucleotides are TGTGGCGACGCGGGCTCTGGAAACACCATATATTTT. Translating it yields CGDAGSGNTIYF.